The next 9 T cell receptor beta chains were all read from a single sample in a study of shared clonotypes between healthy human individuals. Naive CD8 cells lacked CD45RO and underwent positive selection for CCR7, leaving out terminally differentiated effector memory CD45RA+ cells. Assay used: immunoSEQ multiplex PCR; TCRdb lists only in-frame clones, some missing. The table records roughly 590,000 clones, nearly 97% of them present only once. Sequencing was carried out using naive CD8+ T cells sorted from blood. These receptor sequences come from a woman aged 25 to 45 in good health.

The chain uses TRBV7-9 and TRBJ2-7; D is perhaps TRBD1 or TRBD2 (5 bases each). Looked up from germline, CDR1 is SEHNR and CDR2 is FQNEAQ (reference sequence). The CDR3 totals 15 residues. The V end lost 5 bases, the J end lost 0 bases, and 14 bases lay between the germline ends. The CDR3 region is CASSPRGVNSYEQYF. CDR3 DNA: TGTGCCAGCAGCCCGAGAGGGGTCAACTCCTACGAGCAGTACTTC. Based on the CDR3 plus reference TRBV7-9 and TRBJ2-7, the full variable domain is DTGVSQNPRHKITKRGQNVTFRCDPISEHNRLYWYRQTLGQGPEFLTYFQNEAQLEKSRLLSDRFSAERPKGSFSTLEIQRTEQGDSAMYLCASSPRGVNSYEQYFGPGTRLTVT.

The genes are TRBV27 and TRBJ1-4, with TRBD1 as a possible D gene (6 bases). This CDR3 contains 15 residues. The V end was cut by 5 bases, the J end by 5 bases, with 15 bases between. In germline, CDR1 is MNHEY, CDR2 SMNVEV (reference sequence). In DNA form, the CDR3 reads TGTGCCAGCAGTCCGAGACAGGACCTAAATGAAAAACTGTTTTTT. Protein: CASSPRQDLNEKLFF.

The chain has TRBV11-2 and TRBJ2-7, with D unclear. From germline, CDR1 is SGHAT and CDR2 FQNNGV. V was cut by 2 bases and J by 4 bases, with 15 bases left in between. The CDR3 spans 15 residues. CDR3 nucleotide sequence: TGTGCCAGCAGCTTATACATGAGCGCAGAGTACGAGCAGTACTTC. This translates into CASSLYMSAEYEQYF.

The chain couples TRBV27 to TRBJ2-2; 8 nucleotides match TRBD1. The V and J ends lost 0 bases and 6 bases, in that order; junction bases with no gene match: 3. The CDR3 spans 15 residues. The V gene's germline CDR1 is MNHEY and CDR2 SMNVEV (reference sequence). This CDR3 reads CASSLSDRESGELFF. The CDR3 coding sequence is TGTGCCAGCAGTTTATCGGACAGGGAATCCGGGGAGCTGTTTTTT.

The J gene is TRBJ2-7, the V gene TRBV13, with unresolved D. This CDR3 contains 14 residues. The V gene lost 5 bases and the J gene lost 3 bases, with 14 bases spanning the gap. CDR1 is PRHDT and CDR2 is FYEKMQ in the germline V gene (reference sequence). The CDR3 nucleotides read TGTGCCAGCAGCCCCCCGCTGGTTCGCTACGAGCAGTACTTC. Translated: CASSPPLVRYEQYF.

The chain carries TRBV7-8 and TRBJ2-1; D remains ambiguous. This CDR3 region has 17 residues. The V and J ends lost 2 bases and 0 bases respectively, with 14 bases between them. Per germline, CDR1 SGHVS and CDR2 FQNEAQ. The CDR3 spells CASSLRERIVSYNEQFF. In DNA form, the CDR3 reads TGTGCCAGCAGCTTACGAGAGCGTATCGTCTCCTACAATGAGCAGTTCTTC.

In DNA, the CDR3 is TGTGCCACCCTTATTCGAGCGGGGGCAGATACGCAGTATTTT. As protein: CATLIRAGADTQYF. This sequence joins TRBV28 and TRBJ2-3; 8 bases fit TRBD2. This CDR3 has 14 residues. The trim removed 10 bases at V and 4 bases at J, leaving 10 bases unmatched. Per the germline V gene, CDR1 is MDHEN and CDR2 is SYDVKM. Based on the CDR3 plus reference TRBV28 and TRBJ2-3, the full variable domain is DVKVTQSSRYLVKRTGEKVFLECVQDMDHENMFWYRQDPGLGLRLIYFSYDVKMKEKGDIPEGYSVSREKKERFSLILESASTNQTSMYLCATLIRAGADTQYFGPGTRLTVL.

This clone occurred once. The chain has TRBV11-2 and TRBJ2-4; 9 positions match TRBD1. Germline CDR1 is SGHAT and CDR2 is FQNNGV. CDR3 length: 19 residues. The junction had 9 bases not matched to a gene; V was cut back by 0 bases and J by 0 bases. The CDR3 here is CASSLEAGQGGIAKNIQYF. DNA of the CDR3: TGTGCCAGCAGCTTAGAGGCGGGACAGGGAGGGATAGCCAAAAACATTCAGTACTTC. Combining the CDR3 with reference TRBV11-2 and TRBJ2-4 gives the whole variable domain EAGVAQSPRYKIIEKRQSVAFWCNPISGHATLYWYQQILGQGPKLLIQFQNNGVVDDSQLPKDRFSAERLKGVDSTLKIQPAKLEDSAVYLCASSLEAGQGGIAKNIQYFGAGTRLSVL.

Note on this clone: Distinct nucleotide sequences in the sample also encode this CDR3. The chain's CDR3 is CASSYSTGTVSYEQYF. Written as DNA, the CDR3 is TGTGCCAGCAGTTACTCGACAGGGACAGTCTCCTACGAGCAGTACTTC. The chain is built from TRBV6-5 and TRBJ2-7; 7 nucleotides match TRBD1. The CDR3 contains 16 residues. The ends lost 0 bases at V and 0 bases at J; junction bases unmatched: 5. The germline V gene encodes CDR1 MNHEY and CDR2 SVGAGI.